Detailed here is one T cell receptor (beta chain). No antigen is known for it. Data came from immunoSEQ multiplex PCR; TCRdb stores just in-frame clones and leaves some out. The top ten hold under 4.5% of the sample, which has tens of thousands of clones, 78% seen once. The record originates from a study of early stage breast cancer tumors. Study-level information: Eight ER+/PR+/HER2- tumors were invasive ductal; a few were invasive lobular.

CDR3 length: 14 amino acids. V shed 6 bases and J 7 bases; nucleotides not matched to a gene: 7. Germline CDR1 and CDR2: LNHDA and SQIVND (reference sequence). Study results and limitations: In about 90% of the 16 patients, blood comparison separated tumor from normal breast.

The TCR originated in a person in their 40s with breast cancer. Sample: blood. This chain connects TRBV19 to TRBJ2-5; 11 bases match TRBD2. The CDR3 coding sequence is TGTGCCAGTAGGCTAGCGGGAGGAATGGGGACCCAGTACTTC. It specifies CASRLAGGMGTQYF.